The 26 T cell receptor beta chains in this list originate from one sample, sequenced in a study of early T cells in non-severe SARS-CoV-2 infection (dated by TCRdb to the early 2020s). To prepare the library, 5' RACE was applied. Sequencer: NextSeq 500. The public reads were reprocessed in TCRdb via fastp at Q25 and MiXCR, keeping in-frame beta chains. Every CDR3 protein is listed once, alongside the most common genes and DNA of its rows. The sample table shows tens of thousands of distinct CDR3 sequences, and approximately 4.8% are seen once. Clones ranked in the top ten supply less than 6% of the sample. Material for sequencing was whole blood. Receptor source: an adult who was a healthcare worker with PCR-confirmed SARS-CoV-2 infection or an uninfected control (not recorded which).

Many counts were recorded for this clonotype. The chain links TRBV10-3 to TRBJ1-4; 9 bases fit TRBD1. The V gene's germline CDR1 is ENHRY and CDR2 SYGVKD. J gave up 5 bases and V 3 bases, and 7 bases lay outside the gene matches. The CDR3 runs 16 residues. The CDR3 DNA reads TGTGCCATCAGTGACTCGACCGGGACAGGGAATGAAAAACTGTTTTTT. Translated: CAISDSTGTGNEKLFF.

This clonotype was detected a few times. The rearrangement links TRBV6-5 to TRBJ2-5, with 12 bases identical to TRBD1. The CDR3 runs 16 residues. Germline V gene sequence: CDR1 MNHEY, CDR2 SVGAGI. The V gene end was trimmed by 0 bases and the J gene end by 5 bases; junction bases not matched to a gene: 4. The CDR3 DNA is TGTGCCAGCAGTTACTCCGGGACAGGGGGCCTGGAGACCCAGTACTTC. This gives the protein CASSYSGTGGLETQYF.

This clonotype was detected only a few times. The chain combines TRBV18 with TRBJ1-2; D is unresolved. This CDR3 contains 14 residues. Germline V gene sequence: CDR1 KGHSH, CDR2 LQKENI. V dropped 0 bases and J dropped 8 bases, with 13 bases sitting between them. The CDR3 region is CASSPPVGILGYTF. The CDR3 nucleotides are TGTGCCAGCTCACCACCGGTTGGGATCCTGGGCTACACCTTC.

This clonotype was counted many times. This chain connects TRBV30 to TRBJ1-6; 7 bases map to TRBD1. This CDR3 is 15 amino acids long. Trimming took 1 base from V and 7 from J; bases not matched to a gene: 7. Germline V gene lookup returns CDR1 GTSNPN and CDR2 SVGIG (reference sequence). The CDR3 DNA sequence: TGTGCCTGGAGTGCCATAGACAGGGTCAATTCACCCCTCCACTTT. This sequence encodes CAWSAIDRVNSPLHF.

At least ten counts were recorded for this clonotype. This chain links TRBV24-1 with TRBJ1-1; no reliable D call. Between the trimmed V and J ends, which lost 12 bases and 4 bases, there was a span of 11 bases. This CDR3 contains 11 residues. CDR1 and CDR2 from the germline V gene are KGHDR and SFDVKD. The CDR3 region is CAPPVGTEAFF. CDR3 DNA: TGTGCCCCTCCCGTGGGCACTGAAGCTTTCTTT.

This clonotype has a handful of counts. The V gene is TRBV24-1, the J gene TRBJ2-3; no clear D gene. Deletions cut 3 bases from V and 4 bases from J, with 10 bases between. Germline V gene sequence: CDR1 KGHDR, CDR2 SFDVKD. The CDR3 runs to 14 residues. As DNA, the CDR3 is TGTGCCACCAGTGATGCCGCAGCTGCAGATACGCAGTATTTT. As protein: CATSDAAAADTQYF.

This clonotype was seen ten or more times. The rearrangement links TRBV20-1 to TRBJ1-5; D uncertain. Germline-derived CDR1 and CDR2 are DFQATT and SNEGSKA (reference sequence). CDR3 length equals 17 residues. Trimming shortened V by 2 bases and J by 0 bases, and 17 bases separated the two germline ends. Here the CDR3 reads CSARPGMGSYSNQPQHF. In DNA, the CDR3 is TGCAGTGCTAGACCCGGGATGGGAAGTTATAGCAATCAGCCCCAGCATTTT.

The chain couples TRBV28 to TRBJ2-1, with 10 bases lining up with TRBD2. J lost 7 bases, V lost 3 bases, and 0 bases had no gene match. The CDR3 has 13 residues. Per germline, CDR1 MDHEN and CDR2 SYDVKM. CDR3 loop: CASSLTSGNEQFF. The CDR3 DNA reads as TGTGCCAGCAGTTTGACTAGCGGGAATGAGCAGTTCTTC.

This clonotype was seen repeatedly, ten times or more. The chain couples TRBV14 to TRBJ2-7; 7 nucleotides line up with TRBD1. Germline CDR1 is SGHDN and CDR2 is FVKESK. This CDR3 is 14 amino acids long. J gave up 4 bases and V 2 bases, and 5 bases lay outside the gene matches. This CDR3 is CASSQTGTAYEQYF. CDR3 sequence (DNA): TGTGCCAGCAGCCAAACAGGGACAGCGTACGAGCAGTACTTC. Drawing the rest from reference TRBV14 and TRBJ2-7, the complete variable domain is EAGVTQFPSHSVIEKGQTVTLRCDPISGHDNLYWYRRVMGKEIKFLLHFVKESKQDESGMPNNRFLAERTGGTYSTLKVQPAELEDSGVYFCASSQTGTAYEQYFGPGTRLTVT.

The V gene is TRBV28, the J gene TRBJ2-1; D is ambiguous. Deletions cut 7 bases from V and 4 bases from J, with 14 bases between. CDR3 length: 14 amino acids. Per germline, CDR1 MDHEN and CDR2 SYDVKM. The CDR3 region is CASNLPTSYNEQFF. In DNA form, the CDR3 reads TGTGCCAGCAATTTGCCGACATCTTACAATGAGCAGTTCTTC. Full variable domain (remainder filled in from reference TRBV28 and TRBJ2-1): DVKVTQSSRYLVKRTGEKVFLECVQDMDHENMFWYRQDPGLGLRLIYFSYDVKMKEKGDIPEGYSVSREKKERFSLILESASTNQTSMYLCASNLPTSYNEQFFGPGTRLTVL.

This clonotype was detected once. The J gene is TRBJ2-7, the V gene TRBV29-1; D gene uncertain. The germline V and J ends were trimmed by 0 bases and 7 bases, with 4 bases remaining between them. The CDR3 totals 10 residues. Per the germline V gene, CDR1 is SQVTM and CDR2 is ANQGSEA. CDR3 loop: CSVEDLEQYF. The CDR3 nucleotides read TGCAGCGTTGAAGACTTGGAGCAGTACTTC.

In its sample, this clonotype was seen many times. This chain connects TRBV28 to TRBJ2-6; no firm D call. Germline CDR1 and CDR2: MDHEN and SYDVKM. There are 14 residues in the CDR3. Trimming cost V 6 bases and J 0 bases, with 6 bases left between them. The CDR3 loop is CASSRSSGANVLTF. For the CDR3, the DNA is TGTGCCAGCAGCCGAAGCTCTGGGGCCAACGTCCTGACTTTC.

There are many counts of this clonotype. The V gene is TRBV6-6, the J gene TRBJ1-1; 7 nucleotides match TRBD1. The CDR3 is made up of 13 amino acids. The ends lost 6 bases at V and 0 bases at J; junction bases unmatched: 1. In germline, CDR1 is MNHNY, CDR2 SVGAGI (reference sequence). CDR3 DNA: TGTGCCAGCAGAGACAGGGTGAACACTGAAGCTTTCTTT. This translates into CASRDRVNTEAFF.

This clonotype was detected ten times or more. The CDR3 loop is CASSPGTGVTGELFF. In nucleotides, the CDR3 is TGCGCCAGCAGCCCCGGGACAGGCGTCACCGGGGAGCTGTTTTTT. V and J are TRBV5-1 and TRBJ2-2; TRBD1 agrees at 8 bases. In germline, CDR1 is SGHRS, CDR2 YFSETQ. The V gene end was trimmed by 4 bases and the J gene end by 4 bases; junction bases not matched to a gene: 6. CDR3 length: 15 amino acids.

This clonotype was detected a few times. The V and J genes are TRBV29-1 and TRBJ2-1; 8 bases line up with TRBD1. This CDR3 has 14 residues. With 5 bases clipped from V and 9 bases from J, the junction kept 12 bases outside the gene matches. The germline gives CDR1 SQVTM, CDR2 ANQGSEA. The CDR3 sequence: CSVRLRTGPSEQFF. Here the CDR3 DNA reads TGCAGCGTTAGACTGAGGACAGGGCCAAGTGAGCAGTTCTTC.

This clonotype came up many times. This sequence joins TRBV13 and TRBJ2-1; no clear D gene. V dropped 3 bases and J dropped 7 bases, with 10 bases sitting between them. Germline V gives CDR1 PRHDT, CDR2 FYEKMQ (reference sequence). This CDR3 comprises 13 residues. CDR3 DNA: TGTGCCAGCAGCTTTCAAAGAGGTAATGAGCAGTTCTTC. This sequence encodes CASSFQRGNEQFF.

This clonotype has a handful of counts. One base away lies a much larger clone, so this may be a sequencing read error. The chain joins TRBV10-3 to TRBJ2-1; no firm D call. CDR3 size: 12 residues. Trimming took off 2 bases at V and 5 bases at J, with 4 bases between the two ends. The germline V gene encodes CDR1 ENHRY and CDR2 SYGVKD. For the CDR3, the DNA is TGTGCCATCAGTGAGGAAAACAATGAGCAGTTCTTC. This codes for CAISEENNEQFF.

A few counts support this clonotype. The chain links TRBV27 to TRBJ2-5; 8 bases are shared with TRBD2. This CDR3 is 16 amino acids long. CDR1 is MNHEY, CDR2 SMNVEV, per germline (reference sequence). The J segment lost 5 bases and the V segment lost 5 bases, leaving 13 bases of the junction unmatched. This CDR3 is CASSPYRTSSTETQYF. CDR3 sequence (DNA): TGTGCCAGCAGTCCTTACCGGACTAGCTCCACGGAGACCCAGTACTTC.

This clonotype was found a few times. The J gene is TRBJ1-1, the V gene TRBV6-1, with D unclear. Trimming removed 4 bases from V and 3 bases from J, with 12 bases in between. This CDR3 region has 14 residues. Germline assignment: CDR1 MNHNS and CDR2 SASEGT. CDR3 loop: CASSGNTVYTEAFF. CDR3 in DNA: TGTGCCAGCAGTGGTAATACTGTCTACACTGAAGCTTTCTTT.

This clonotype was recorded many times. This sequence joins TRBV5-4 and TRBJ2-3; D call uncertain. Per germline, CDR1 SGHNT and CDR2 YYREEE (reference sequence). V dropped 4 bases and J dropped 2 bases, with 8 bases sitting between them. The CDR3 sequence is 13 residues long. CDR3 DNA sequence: TGTGCCAGCAGCGGTTTATCCACAGATACGCAGTATTTT. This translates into CASSGLSTDTQYF.

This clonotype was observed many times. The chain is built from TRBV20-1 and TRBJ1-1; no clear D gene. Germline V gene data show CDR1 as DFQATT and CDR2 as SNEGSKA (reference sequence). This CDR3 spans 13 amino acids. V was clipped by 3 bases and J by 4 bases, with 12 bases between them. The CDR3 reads CSASVLTTTEAFF. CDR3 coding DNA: TGCAGTGCTAGTGTCCTAACGACCACTGAAGCTTTCTTT.

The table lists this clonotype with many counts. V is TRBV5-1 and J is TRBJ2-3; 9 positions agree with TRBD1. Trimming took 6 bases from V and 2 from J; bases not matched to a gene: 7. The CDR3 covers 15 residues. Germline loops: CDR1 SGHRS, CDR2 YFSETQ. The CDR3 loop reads CASTTGGAPTDTQYF. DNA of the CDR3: TGCGCCAGCACCACAGGGGGCGCCCCCACAGATACGCAGTATTTT.

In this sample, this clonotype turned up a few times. The CDR3 sequence: CASRMGPPEGDEQYF. DNA for the CDR3: TGTGCCAGCAGGATGGGACCCCCGGAAGGCGACGAGCAGTACTTC. The V gene is TRBV6-1, the J gene TRBJ2-7; possibly TRBD1 or TRBD2 for D (5 bases each). The length of the CDR3 is 15 residues. The germline CDR1 and CDR2 sequences are MNHNS and SASEGT. Trimming removed 6 bases from V and 5 bases from J, with 20 bases in between.

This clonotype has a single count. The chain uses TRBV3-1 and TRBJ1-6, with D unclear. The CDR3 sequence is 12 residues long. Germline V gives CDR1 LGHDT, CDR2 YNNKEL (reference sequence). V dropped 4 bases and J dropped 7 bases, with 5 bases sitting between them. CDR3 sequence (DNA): TGTGCCAGCAGCCCTCAGAATTCACCCCTCCACTTT. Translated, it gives CASSPQNSPLHF.

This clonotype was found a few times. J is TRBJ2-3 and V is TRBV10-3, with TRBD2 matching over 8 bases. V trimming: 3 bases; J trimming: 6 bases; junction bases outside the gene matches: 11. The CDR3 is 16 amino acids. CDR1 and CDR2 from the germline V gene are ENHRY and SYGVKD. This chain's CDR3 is CAISEEGSGRGDTQYF. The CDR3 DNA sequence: TGTGCCATCAGTGAAGAAGGCAGCGGGAGAGGCGATACGCAGTATTTT.

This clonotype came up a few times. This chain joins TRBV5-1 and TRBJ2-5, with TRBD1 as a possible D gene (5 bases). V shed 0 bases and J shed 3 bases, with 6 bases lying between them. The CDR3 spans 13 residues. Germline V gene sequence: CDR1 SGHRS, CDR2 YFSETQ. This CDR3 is CASSLVGEETQYF. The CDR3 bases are TGCGCCAGCAGCTTGGTAGGGGAAGAGACCCAGTACTTC.